The 6 T cell receptor beta chains reported below all come from one sample, sequenced in a study of CD8 T cells in ankylosing spondylitis. Findings and limits, study-wide: Characteristic, it appeared, of ankylosing spondylitis blood was a TCR beta motif of several highly homologous variants.

Each CDR3 protein gets one entry after TCRdb re-called the 5' RACE reads with MiXCR. Of about 220,000 distinct CDR3 sequences in the sample, 7% to 8% were seen once. These receptors have no identified antigens. Sequencing input: blood, either unsorted or a sorted T cell fraction (not recorded which). The receptors were gathered from a male donor with ankylosing spondylitis.

This clonotype was detected ten times or more. The chain carries TRBV29-1 and TRBJ1-2, with 7 bases fitting TRBD1. V dropped 6 bases and J dropped 4; count of bases not matched to a gene: 5. CDR1 SQVTM and CDR2 ANQGSEA come from the germline V gene. The CDR3 runs 12 residues. The CDR3 is CSVGQAGYGYTF. The CDR3 DNA reads TGCAGCGTCGGACAGGCCGGCTATGGCTACACCTTC.

This chain connects TRBV7-9 to TRBJ2-5, with D perhaps TRBD1 or TRBD2 (5 bases each). Germline CDR1 and CDR2: SEHNR and FQNEAQ (reference sequence). The germline V and J ends were trimmed by 6 bases and 0 bases, with 20 bases remaining between them. The CDR3 totals 17 residues. CDR3 protein: CASRMQKGRTYQETQYF. The CDR3 coding sequence is TGTGCCAGCAGGATGCAGAAGGGACGGACGTACCAAGAGACCCAGTACTTC. Based on the CDR3 plus reference TRBV7-9 and TRBJ2-5, the full variable domain is DTGVSQNPRHKITKRGQNVTFRCDPISEHNRLYWYRQTLGQGPEFLTYFQNEAQLEKSRLLSDRFSAERPKGSFSTLEIQRTEQGDSAMYLCASRMQKGRTYQETQYFGPGTRLLVL.

This clonotype was found a few times. The chain recombines TRBV4-3 with TRBJ1-1; D is uncertain. V lost 0 bases, J lost 5 bases, and 13 bases lay in between. Germline CDR1 and CDR2: LGHNA and YSLEER. The CDR3 totals 15 residues. This CDR3 reads CASSQDDWDRTEAFF. DNA for the CDR3: TGCGCCAGCAGCCAAGATGATTGGGATCGGACTGAAGCTTTCTTT.

This sequence joins TRBV5-5 and TRBJ2-2, with D perhaps TRBD2 (6 bases). Germline V gene data show CDR1 as SGHKS and CDR2 as YYEKEE (reference sequence). V lost 0 bases, J lost 8 bases, and 14 bases lay in between. The CDR3 length is 15 residues. This CDR3 reads CASSLGWLAKGELFF. CDR3 nucleotides: TGTGCCAGCAGCTTGGGATGGCTAGCGAAGGGGGAGCTGTTTTTT.

This clonotype was found many times. The chain employs TRBV6-1 and TRBJ2-2; D ambiguous. The CDR3 loop spans 13 amino acids. The V gene's germline CDR1 is MNHNS and CDR2 SASEGT. V lost 5 bases and J 2 bases, leaving 6 bases between the germline ends. The CDR3 coding sequence is TGTGCCAGCAGTCCTGGAAACACCGGGGAGCTGTTTTTT. Encoded protein: CASSPGNTGELFF.

This clonotype was detected ten times or more. The chain employs TRBV7-9 and TRBJ1-2, with D possibly matching TRBD1 (5 bases). The V end lost 0 bases, the J end lost 8 bases, and 10 bases lay between the germline ends. The germline CDR1 and CDR2 sequences are SEHNR and FQNEAQ (reference sequence). The CDR3 has 13 amino acids. For the CDR3, the DNA is TGTGCCAGCAGCTTAGCGGACATGTGGGGCTACACCTTC. It specifies CASSLADMWGYTF.